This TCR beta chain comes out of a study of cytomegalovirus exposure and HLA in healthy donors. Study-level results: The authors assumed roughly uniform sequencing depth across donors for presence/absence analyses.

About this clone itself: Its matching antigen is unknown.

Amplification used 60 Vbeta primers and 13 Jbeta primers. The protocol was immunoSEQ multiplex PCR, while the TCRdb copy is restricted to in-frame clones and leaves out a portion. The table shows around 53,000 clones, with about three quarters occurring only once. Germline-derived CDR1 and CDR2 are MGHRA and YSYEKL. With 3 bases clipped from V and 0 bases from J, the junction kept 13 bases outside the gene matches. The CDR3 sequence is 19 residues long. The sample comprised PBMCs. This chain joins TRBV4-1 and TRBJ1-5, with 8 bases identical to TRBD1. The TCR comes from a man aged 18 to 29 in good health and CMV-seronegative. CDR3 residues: CASSHHRTGRSDSNQPQHF. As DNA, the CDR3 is TGCGCCAGCAGCCACCACCGGACAGGGCGATCCGATAGCAATCAGCCCCAGCATTTT.